Below, 13 T cell receptor beta chains from the same sample are listed, as sequenced in a study of cytomegalovirus exposure and HLA in healthy donors. This PCR relied on a set of 60 Vbeta primers and 13 Jbeta primers. Sequencing was performed with immunoSEQ multiplex PCR; in TCRdb, only in-frame clones are kept and a portion is missing. The sample shows about 150,000 clones, 70% to 80% of them seen only once. Sequencing used PBMCs. The receptors shown here come from a man between 25 and 39 years old in good health and CMV-seropositive.

This sequence joins TRBV29-1 and TRBJ2-1; 13 bases are shared with TRBD2. In germline, CDR1 is SQVTM, CDR2 ANQGSEA. The CDR3 totals 20 residues. J gave up 4 bases and V 1 base, and 16 bases lay outside the gene matches. For the CDR3, the DNA is TGCAGCGTTGAAGCCCCACTAGCGGGAGGGCTAGGGGGGTTTTACAATGAGCAGTTCTTC. The encoded protein is CSVEAPLAGGLGGFYNEQFF.

The rearrangement joins TRBV5-1 to TRBJ1-6; D might be TRBD1 (6 bases). The CDR3 extends over 15 amino acids. The germline CDR1 and CDR2 sequences are SGHRS and YFSETQ. The V end was cut by 0 bases, the J end by 7 bases, with 11 bases between. Here the CDR3 DNA reads TGCGCCAGCAGCTTGGAAGACAGGTGGAATTCACCCCTCCACTTT. Residues: CASSLEDRWNSPLHF.

The chain is built from TRBV19 and TRBJ1-6, with a weak D call TRBD1 (5 bases). V dropped 5 bases and J dropped 5 bases, with 10 bases sitting between them. The CDR3 runs 14 residues. Germline lookup yields CDR1 LNHDA and CDR2 SQIVND (reference sequence). The DNA of the CDR3 is TGTGCCAGTAGTGTGACAGAAAATAATTCACCCCTCCACTTT. Translated: CASSVTENNSPLHF.

The V and J genes are TRBV10-3 and TRBJ2-7; 7 bases line up with TRBD1. The length of the CDR3 is 15 residues. Germline CDR1 ENHRY, CDR2 SYGVKD. V lost 2 bases to trimming and J lost 5 bases; unmatched junction nucleotides: 9. Here the CDR3 reads CAISETPTGTHEQYF. The CDR3 DNA sequence: TGTGCCATCAGTGAGACACCGACAGGGACCCACGAGCAGTACTTC.

The chain uses TRBV27 and TRBJ2-7; TRBD1 is a possible D gene (5 bases). Looked up from germline, CDR1 is MNHEY and CDR2 is SMNVEV (reference sequence). This CDR3 is built from 12 residues. The V and J ends lost 6 bases and 3 bases respectively, with 9 bases between them. In DNA form, the CDR3 reads TGTGCCAGCAGCCAAAGGGGCTACGAGCAGTACTTC. Its translation: CASSQRGYEQYF.

This chain uses TRBV28 with TRBJ2-3, with a weak D call TRBD1 (5 bases). V lost 4 bases, J lost 7 bases, and 6 bases lay in between. The CDR3 runs 11 residues. CDR1 is MDHEN, CDR2 SYDVKM, per germline. The DNA for the CDR3 is TGTGCCAGCAGTTCAGGGAATACGCAGTATTTT. This translates into CASSSGNTQYF.

This chain joins TRBV27 and TRBJ2-5; tentative D call: TRBD2 (5 bases). Per germline, CDR1 MNHEY and CDR2 SMNVEV (reference sequence). CDR3 length equals 13 residues. The V and J ends lost 5 bases and 2 bases respectively, with 9 bases between them. The CDR3 DNA reads TGTGCCAGCAGTCGAGGGCTACAAGAGACCCAGTACTTC. This sequence encodes CASSRGLQETQYF.

This rearrangement joins TRBV28 to TRBJ1-1, with a tentative D call TRBD1 (5 bases). Germline CDR1 MDHEN, CDR2 SYDVKM. Trimming took 8 bases from V and 1 from J, leaving 8 bases between them. This CDR3 is 12 amino acids long. The CDR3 spells CASHTGNTEAFF. CDR3 coding DNA: TGTGCCAGCCACACAGGGAACACTGAAGCTTTCTTT.

The chain carries TRBV11-2 and TRBJ2-7; D possibly corresponds to TRBD1 (5 bases). Germline V gives CDR1 SGHAT, CDR2 FQNNGV. The CDR3 spans 14 residues. V was trimmed by 0 bases and J by 2 bases, leaving 8 bases between them. As DNA, the CDR3 is TGTGCCAGCAGCTTAGAAATGACAGCCTACGAGCAGTACTTC. Translated: CASSLEMTAYEQYF.

J is TRBJ1-5 and V is TRBV5-5; D gene unclear. The V gene lost 2 bases and the J gene lost 3 bases, with 9 bases spanning the gap. Germline V gives CDR1 SGHKS, CDR2 YYEKEE (reference sequence). The CDR3 runs to 14 residues. CDR3 in amino acids: CASSFVQNNQPQHF. In DNA form, the CDR3 reads TGTGCCAGCAGCTTTGTACAGAACAATCAGCCCCAGCATTTT.

The chain carries TRBV5-8 and TRBJ1-1; D not certain. Germline V lookup: CDR1 SGHTS, CDR2 YDEGEE. V was pared by 0 bases and J by 3 bases, with 9 bases between. The CDR3 has 14 amino acids. The CDR3 coding sequence is TGTGCCAGCAGCTTGGGACAATACCACACTGAAGCTTTCTTT. The encoded protein is CASSLGQYHTEAFF.

The genes are TRBV4-2 and TRBJ2-1; a possible D gene is TRBD2 (5 bases). This CDR3 contains 16 residues. Trimming stripped 0 bases from V and 7 bases from J, with 16 bases between. The germline V gene has CDR1 LGHNA and CDR2 YNFKEQ. This CDR3 is CASSQDTQPGGNEQFF. The CDR3, as DNA: TGTGCCAGCAGCCAAGATACCCAGCCTGGCGGGAATGAGCAGTTCTTC.

The table lists this clone with a count of one. The genes are TRBV11-3 and TRBJ2-7, with a tentative D call TRBD1 (6 bases). Germline V lookup: CDR1 SGHNT, CDR2 YENEEA. The CDR3 is 15 residues long. V was shortened by 1 base and J by 0 bases, with 10 bases between the two germline ends. The DNA for the CDR3 is TGTGCCAGCAGCTTAGGGACAGATAACTCCTACGAGCAGTACTTC. This codes for CASSLGTDNSYEQYF. Supplemented by reference TRBV11-3 and TRBJ2-7, the full variable domain reads EAGVVQSPRYKIIEKKQPVAFWCNPISGHNTLYWYLQNLGQGPELLIRYENEEAVDDSQLPKDRFSAERLKGVDSTLKIQPAELGDSAVYLCASSLGTDNSYEQYFGPGTRLTVT.